A single sample gave rise to the 7 T cell receptor beta chains below, sequenced in a study of Ad26.COV2.S vaccination and SARS-CoV-2 variants. Treatment defined: some 20 received Ad26.COV2.S at low or high dose, single or two shots; 5 received placebo; per-sample allocation not given. Specimen acquisition occurred on day 63 following the initial vaccine or placebo injection. Some clones are missing from TCRdb's copy, which holds only in-frame ones; the method was immunoSEQ multiplex PCR. The data contain 510,000 or so clones, roughly nine tenths of them singletons. The sample here was peripheral blood, taken in a trial of Ad26.COV2.S vaccine versus placebo. Receptors were obtained from a person between 18 and 65 years old who received the Ad26.COV2.S COVID-19 vaccine or a placebo.

This chain joins TRBV2 and TRBJ1-5, with TRBD1 as a possible D gene (5 bases). The CDR3 spans 16 residues. Trimming pared 0 bases from V and 6 bases from J, leaving 15 bases between. Per the germline V gene, CDR1 is SNHLY and CDR2 is FYNNEI. DNA of the CDR3: TGTGCCAGCAGTGAAGCGACTGGAGTCGGGGCTCAGCCCCAGCATTTT. Its protein is CASSEATGVGAQPQHF. Complete variable domain (other parts from reference TRBV2 and TRBJ1-5): EPEVTQTPSHQVTQMGQEVILRCVPISNHLYFYWYRQILGQKVEFLVSFYNNEISEKSEIFDDQFSVERPDGSNFTLKIRSTKLEDSAMYFCASSEATGVGAQPQHFGDGTRLSIL.

V usage is TRBV5-4 and J usage is TRBJ2-2; 9 positions match TRBD2. The CDR3 is made up of 15 amino acids. Germline lookup yields CDR1 SGHNT and CDR2 YYREEE (reference sequence). With 0 bases clipped from V and 5 bases from J, the junction kept 2 bases outside the gene matches. The CDR3, as DNA: TGTGCCAGCAGCTTGGCTCTAGCGGGAACCGGGGAGCTGTTTTTT. It encodes CASSLALAGTGELFF.

The chain has TRBV7-2 and TRBJ2-1; D is possibly TRBD2 (5 bases). Germline V gene sequence: CDR1 SGHTA, CDR2 FQGNSA. Trimming took off 1 base at V and 4 bases at J, with 8 bases between the two ends. This CDR3 is built from 14 residues. CDR3 coding DNA: TGTGCCAGCAGCTTAGTCGGGGTGTACAATGAGCAGTTCTTC. Its protein is CASSLVGVYNEQFF. The entire variable domain, with the rest obtained from reference TRBV7-2 and TRBJ2-1, is as follows: GAGVSQSPSNKVTEKGKDVELRCDPISGHTALYWYRQSLGQGLEFLIYFQGNSAPDKSGLPSDRFSAERTGGSVSTLTIQRTQQEDSAVYLCASSLVGVYNEQFFGPGTRLTVL.

The table lists this clone with a few counts. V usage is TRBV30 and J usage is TRBJ1-2; no definite D call. Trimming took off 0 bases at V and 5 bases at J, with 7 bases between the two ends. This CDR3 comprises 12 residues. The germline CDR1 and CDR2 sequences are GTSNPN and SVGIG (reference sequence). The CDR3 sequence is CAWSVVGYGYTF. CDR3 nucleotides: TGTGCCTGGAGTGTGGTTGGGTATGGCTACACCTTC.

The CDR3 loop is CASGGQGLSTGELFF. The CDR3, as DNA: TGTGCCAGTGGGGGACAGGGGCTGAGCACCGGGGAGCTGTTTTTT. The chain employs TRBV2 and TRBJ2-2; 10 bases are a match to TRBD1. Germline V gene data show CDR1 as SNHLY and CDR2 as FYNNEI. The CDR3 spans 15 residues. The trim removed 9 bases at V and 4 bases at J, leaving 8 bases unmatched.

The V and J genes are TRBV11-1 and TRBJ2-7; 10 bases map to TRBD1. CDR1 is SGHAT and CDR2 is FQDESV in the germline V gene (reference sequence). Trimming at V came to 5 bases and at J to 1 base, leaving 2 bases not matched to a gene. CDR3 length: 14 amino acids. The CDR3 protein is CASSRTGGSYEQYF. CDR3 in DNA: TGTGCCAGCAGCCGGACAGGGGGATCCTACGAGCAGTACTTC.

This chain connects TRBV19 to TRBJ1-2; 9 positions match TRBD1. Germline V gene lookup returns CDR1 LNHDA and CDR2 SQIVND (reference sequence). CDR3 length equals 15 residues. V was clipped by 2 bases and J by 8 bases; unmatched bases: 9. This CDR3 is CASSIWDRDREGYTF. CDR3 DNA sequence: TGTGCCAGTAGTATATGGGACAGGGATCGTGAGGGCTACACCTTC.